A single sample is the source of the 29 T cell receptor beta chains below, sequenced in a study of T cell repertoires in cytomegalovirus infection. The antigens of these receptors remain unknown. From the reads, TCRdb called clonotypes with MiXCR, one entry per CDR3 protein. The data show approximately 110,000 distinct CDR3 sequences, about 9.4% seen once. Sequencing was done on a sample of PBMCs, sequenced either directly or after in vitro stimulation (not recorded which). Receptor source: a human donor in good health (CMV status not recorded). Some clones in this sample may be carry-over from other donors' samples.

At least ten counts were recorded for this clonotype. Germline is not matched at one junction end, which may reflect a read error. This chain connects TRBV25-1 to TRBJ1-2; 7 bases are a match to TRBD1. This CDR3 region has 11 residues. Germline V gives CDR1 MGHDK, CDR2 SYGVNS. The CDR3 nucleotides are TGTGCCAGCAGTGAAGGGGGACAGTTGCTCTTC. This translates into CASSEGGQLLF.

The rearrangement links TRBV6-1 to TRBJ2-7; 9 bases align to TRBD2. The germline CDR1 and CDR2 sequences are MNHNS and SASEGT. Germline trimming cut 2 bases from V and 6 bases from J; bases unmatched to any gene: 11. The CDR3 is 16 amino acids. Written as DNA, the CDR3 is TGTGCCAGCAGTGAAAGGGCGGGGGGGAGCGGGCCCGAGCAGTACGTC. It translates to CASSERAGGSGPEQYV.

The sample holds many counts of this clonotype. The chain is built from TRBV20-1 and TRBJ2-1, with 14 bases that match TRBD2. CDR3 length: 16 amino acids. CDR1 and CDR2 (germline): DFQATT, SNEGSKA (reference sequence). With 4 bases clipped from V and 2 bases from J, the junction kept 4 bases outside the gene matches. The CDR3 region is CSATGLAGGTYNEQFF. CDR3 in DNA: TGCAGTGCTACCGGACTAGCGGGAGGTACCTACAATGAGCAGTTCTTC.

This clonotype occurred many times. CDR3: CASSITGGTGELFF. In nucleotides, the CDR3 is TGTGCCAGCAGTATTACAGGGGGCACCGGGGAGCTGTTTTTT. The rearrangement links TRBV25-1 to TRBJ2-2, with 8 bases lining up with TRBD1. Unmatched junction bases numbered 3, after V lost 5 bases and J lost 4 bases. The CDR3 extends over 14 amino acids. In germline, CDR1 is MGHDK, CDR2 SYGVNS. Using reference TRBV25-1 and TRBJ2-2 for the parts outside the CDR3, the full variable domain is EADIYQTPRYLVIGTGKKITLECSQTMGHDKMYWYQQDPGMELHLIHYSYGVNSTEKGDLSSESTVSRIRTEHFPLTLESARPSHTSQYLCASSITGGTGELFFGEGSRLTVL.

This clonotype was seen repeatedly, ten times or more. The chain combines TRBV30 with TRBJ1-1; maybe TRBD1 (5 bases). Germline V lookup: CDR1 GTSNPN, CDR2 SVGIG (reference sequence). Trimming removed 1 base from V and 4 bases from J, with 7 bases in between. The CDR3 sequence is 12 residues long. Here the CDR3 DNA reads TGTGCCTGGAGTGGGGGCGGCACTGAAGCTTTCTTT. Its translation: CAWSGGGTEAFF.

This clonotype has a count of ten or more. V is TRBV7-2 and J is TRBJ2-7, with TRBD1 identical over 9 bases. The CDR3 is made up of 16 amino acids. The V and J ends lost 5 bases and 1 base, in that order; junction bases with no gene match: 9. Germline CDR1 is SGHTA and CDR2 is FQGNSA. The CDR3 DNA is TGTGCCAGCAGCCCTCGTCCCGGGACAGGGTCCTACGAGCAGTACTTC. Translation gives CASSPRPGTGSYEQYF.

This clonotype was seen at least ten times. The DNA is omitted, as the CDR3 cannot be located on it reliably, and the CDR3 follows TCRdb's listing. The chain recombines TRBV29-1 with TRBJ2-3; the table's D call, TRBD2, has no DNA check behind it. The germline gives CDR1 SQVTM, CDR2 ANQGSEA. Termini included, the CDR3 measures 14 amino acids. The CDR3 reads CSAVPAGGVDTQYF.

This clonotype was recorded many times. This rearrangement joins TRBV7-6 to TRBJ1-1, with D perhaps matching TRBD1 (6 bases). Germline CDR1 reads SGHVS; CDR2 reads FNYEAQ. This CDR3 spans 14 amino acids. Between the trimmed V and J ends, which lost 8 bases and 3 bases, there was a span of 16 bases. CDR3 sequence (DNA): TGTGCCAGCTCTCGACAGGATGGGTACACTGAAGCTTTCTTT. Translated, it gives CASSRQDGYTEAFF.

The chain combines TRBV7-9 with TRBJ2-1; D ambiguous. Germline CDR1 SEHNR, CDR2 FQNEAQ (reference sequence). V was clipped by 1 base and J by 4 bases, with 11 bases between them. The CDR3 extends over 15 amino acids. The CDR3 protein is CASSLEELEYNEQFF. CDR3 DNA: TGTGCCAGCAGCTTAGAAGAACTGGAGTACAATGAGCAGTTCTTC.

This clonotype was detected ten times or more. The rearrangement links TRBV7-2 to TRBJ1-1; TRBD1 agrees at 8 bases. CDR1 and CDR2 (germline): SGHTA, FQGNSA. V trimming: 5 bases; J trimming: 8 bases; junction bases outside the gene matches: 7. This CDR3 contains 13 residues. CDR3 region: CASSTRTGQEAFF. DNA for the CDR3: TGTGCCAGCAGCACCCGGACAGGGCAGGAAGCTTTCTTT. Complete variable domain (other parts from reference TRBV7-2 and TRBJ1-1): GAGVSQSPSNKVTEKGKDVELRCDPISGHTALYWYRQSLGQGLEFLIYFQGNSAPDKSGLPSDRFSAERTGGSVSTLTIQRTQQEDSAVYLCASSTRTGQEAFFGQGTRLTVV.

This clonotype was detected only once. The chain links TRBV5-6 to TRBJ2-7; 13 bases align to TRBD2. CDR3 size: 17 residues. J was trimmed by 0 bases and V by 0 bases; bases with no gene match: 3. Germline V lookup: CDR1 SGHDT, CDR2 YYEEEE. The CDR3 nucleotides are TGTGCCAGCAGCTTGGAGAGGACTAGCGGGAGCTCCTACGAGCAGTACTTC. Protein sequence: CASSLERTSGSSYEQYF.

This clonotype came up many times. The chain recombines TRBV7-2 with TRBJ2-1, with TRBD2 identical over 10 bases. Trimming at V came to 3 bases and at J to 9 bases, leaving 5 bases not matched to a gene. Germline CDR1 and CDR2: SGHTA and FQGNSA. This CDR3 is built from 14 residues. The CDR3 DNA reads as TGTGCCAGCAGCTTTAGCGGGAGGTACGGTGAGCAGTTCTTC. Amino acids: CASSFSGRYGEQFF.

This clonotype was counted many times. The CDR3 region has the DNA TGTGCCAGCAGGGTTTTGGGGATAAGGAGCACTGAAGCTTTCTTT. It is translated as CASRVLGIRSTEAFF. V and J are TRBV27 and TRBJ1-1; D gene uncertain. The germline CDR1 and CDR2 sequences are MNHEY and SMNVEV (reference sequence). V was shortened by 6 bases and J by 4 bases, with 18 bases between the two germline ends. This CDR3 spans 15 amino acids.

The chain uses TRBV5-1 and TRBJ1-5; TRBD1 agrees at 9 bases. The germline gives CDR1 SGHRS, CDR2 YFSETQ. Trimming removed 8 bases from V and 6 bases from J; junction bases left unmatched: 3. CDR3 length: 12 amino acids. The CDR3 spells CARTGGGQPQHF. CDR3 nucleotides: TGCGCCAGGACAGGGGGAGGTCAGCCCCAGCATTTT.

There are many counts of this clonotype. J is TRBJ2-1 and V is TRBV9; TRBD2 aligns across 13 bases. With 4 bases clipped from V and 7 bases from J, the junction kept 14 bases outside the gene matches. Looked up from germline, CDR1 is SGDLS and CDR2 is YYNGEE. The CDR3 is 18 amino acids. In nucleotides, the CDR3 is TGTGCCAGCAGCCCAAAGCATCGGACTAGCGGGAGTTTGAATGAGCAGTTCTTC. Translated: CASSPKHRTSGSLNEQFF.

This clonotype occurred many times. V is TRBV12-3 or TRBV12-4 and J is TRBJ2-1; a possible D gene is TRBD2 (6 bases). The CDR3 sequence is 13 residues long. Trimming took 6 bases from V and 7 from J, leaving 13 bases between them. CDR3 region: CASRLIGGNEQFF. The CDR3 region has the DNA TGTGCCAGCAGACTTATCGGAGGGAATGAGCAGTTCTTC.

This clonotype was detected only a few times. V and J are TRBV4-3 and TRBJ1-2; D call uncertain. The CDR3 has 15 amino acids. Germline V gives CDR1 LGHNA, CDR2 YSLEER. Trimming removed 2 bases at V and 0 bases at J, with 10 bases between. This CDR3 reads CASSQTVGANYGYTF. CDR3 sequence (DNA): TGCGCCAGCAGCCAAACGGTCGGGGCTAACTATGGCTACACCTTC.

J is TRBJ1-2 and V is TRBV18; 7 bases agree with TRBD1. V was pared by 2 bases and J by 2 bases, with 5 bases of the junction left unmatched. The CDR3 has 15 amino acids. CDR1 and CDR2 (germline): KGHSH, LQKENI. The CDR3 region is CASSPGTVENYGYTF. In DNA, the CDR3 is TGTGCCAGCTCACCAGGGACAGTCGAAAACTATGGCTACACCTTC.

This clonotype has a count of ten or more. V usage is TRBV6-2 or TRBV6-3 and J usage is TRBJ2-4, with unresolved D. V was shortened by 3 bases and J by 0 bases, with 21 bases between the two germline ends. Germline V gene lookup returns CDR1 MNHEY and CDR2 SVGEGT. The CDR3 length is 19 residues. As DNA, the CDR3 is TGTGCCAGCAGTTATTCACCCCGCAGAGGAGCTCCAGCCAAAAACATTCAGTACTTC. Encoded protein: CASSYSPRRGAPAKNIQYF.

This clonotype appeared many times. The V call is TRBV6-2 or TRBV6-3, the J call TRBJ2-1, with D perhaps TRBD1 or TRBD2 (5 bases each). Germline loops: CDR1 MNHEY, CDR2 SVGEGT. V shed 7 bases and J shed 2 bases, with 18 bases lying between them. The CDR3 is 16 amino acids. CDR3 loop: CASNLRDPPAYNEQFF. In DNA, the CDR3 is TGTGCCAGCAACCTCCGGGACCCCCCAGCCTACAATGAGCAGTTCTTC.

This chain uses TRBV12-3 or TRBV12-4 with TRBJ2-7; D unclear. V gave up 2 bases and J gave up 1 base, with 9 bases separating them. The CDR3 sequence is 14 residues long. DNA for the CDR3: TGTGCCAGCAGTTTAATGGAGCAGTCCTACGAGCAGTACGTC. Its protein is CASSLMEQSYEQYV.

Ten or more counts support this clonotype. The chain is built from TRBV27 and TRBJ1-2, with D tentatively TRBD1 (6 bases). Trimming took 2 bases from V and 8 from J, leaving 21 bases between them. This CDR3 region has 16 residues. Germline V gives CDR1 MNHEY, CDR2 SMNVEV (reference sequence). The CDR3: CASSLLTPTGSKGYTF. CDR3 nucleotides: TGTGCCAGCAGTTTACTTACCCCCACAGGGTCTAAAGGCTACACCTTC.

This chain joins TRBV2 and TRBJ2-7; D is uncertain. Per the germline V gene, CDR1 is SNHLY and CDR2 is FYNNEI. CDR3 size: 13 residues. With 3 bases removed from V and 1 base from J, the gap between germline ends came to 7 bases. The CDR3 spells CASSDNLSYEQYF. Here the CDR3 DNA reads TGTGCCAGCAGTGATAACTTGTCCTACGAGCAGTACTTC.

The V gene is TRBV28, the J gene TRBJ1-2, with D perhaps matching TRBD1 (5 bases). CDR3 length: 15 residues. Trimming pared 4 bases from V and 6 bases from J, leaving 18 bases between. Germline lookup yields CDR1 MDHEN and CDR2 SYDVKM. CDR3 DNA: TGTGCCAGCAGTTCCGGAGGTGGGGCTAGGGATGGCTACACCTTC. It codes for CASSSGGGARDGYTF.

The V and J genes are TRBV6-6 and TRBJ2-3; TRBD2 agrees at 13 bases. The CDR3 runs 16 residues. V shed 5 bases and J 7 bases; nucleotides not matched to a gene: 9. Germline-derived CDR1 and CDR2 are MNHNY and SVGAGI (reference sequence). This chain's CDR3 is CASSTIPGLAGNTQYF. In DNA, the CDR3 is TGTGCCAGCAGTACGATTCCGGGACTAGCGGGAAATACGCAGTATTTT.

The rearrangement uses TRBV12-3 or TRBV12-4 and TRBJ2-1, with D perhaps TRBD1 or TRBD2 (5 bases each). This CDR3 is built from 14 residues. The ends were cut back, 5 bases at V and 1 base at J, with 9 bases in the middle. CDR3 residues: CASSGWGSYNEQFF. CDR3 coding DNA: TGTGCCAGCAGTGGGTGGGGGTCCTACAATGAGCAGTTCTTC.

This clonotype appeared a few times. The chain links TRBV12-3 or TRBV12-4 to TRBJ2-1; D uncertain. Trimming shortened V by 3 bases and J by 6 bases, and 3 bases separated the two germline ends. This CDR3 has 11 amino acids. The CDR3 DNA is TGTGCCAGCAGTTTTAGCAATGAGCAGTTCTTC. Translated: CASSFSNEQFF.

This clonotype has a count of ten or more. The chain uses TRBV19 and TRBJ2-1; 7 bases match TRBD2. The CDR3 consists of 16 residues. The V gene end was trimmed by 2 bases and the J gene end by 6 bases; junction bases not matched to a gene: 10. Germline V gene data show CDR1 as LNHDA and CDR2 as SQIVND (reference sequence). The CDR3 DNA sequence: TGTGCCAGTAGTATAATATGGGCTAGCGGCGGCAATGAGCAGTTCTTC. Its protein product is CASSIIWASGGNEQFF.

This clonotype was detected ten times or more. The chain employs TRBV7-2 and TRBJ2-1; 8 bases are a match to TRBD2. Germline CDR1 and CDR2: SGHTA and FQGNSA. J gave up 9 bases and V 3 bases, and 10 bases lay outside the gene matches. This CDR3 is 15 amino acids long. The CDR3 nucleotides read TGTGCCAGCAGCTTTAGCGGGACCCGACAGGCTGAGCAGTTCTTC. Amino acid sequence: CASSFSGTRQAEQFF.